This T cell receptor beta chain was profiled in a study of CD8+CD57+ T cells in acquired aplastic anemia. Study results and limitations: Common to patients and controls were roughly 30 CD8+ CDR3 sequences.

Concerning this clonotype itself: The antigen is not known.

The template for TCR beta VDJ and CDR3 sequence profiling was genomic DNA. One entry per CDR3 protein results from TCRdb running MiXCR on the reads. Here the sample spans approximately 270,000 distinct CDR3 sequences, around three fifths being singletons. CDR3 length: 18 amino acids. Germline loops: CDR1 WSHSY, CDR2 SAAADI. V dropped 2 bases and J dropped 8 bases, with 27 bases sitting between them. Sequenced input: sorted CD4+, CD8+, or CD8+CD57+ T cells (not recorded which) from PBMCs. The source is a human donor with severe aplastic anemia or a healthy control (not recorded which). The gene calls are TRBV10-2 and TRBJ1-2; no reliable D call. The CDR3 nucleotides are TGCGCCAGCAGTGAGAACCGCATAGTCAGTAAGGAGAGTGCGGGCTACACCTTC. This sequence encodes CASSENRIVSKESAGYTF.